Described below is a single TCR beta chain sequence and its context. As handled by the study authors: Reference gene primer amplification gave estimated nucleated cell counts. Profiled with immunoSEQ multiplex PCR; TCRdb holds only in-frame clones, not every one. V, J and clone size reflect that table, while D and trimming were determined from the DNA. The data contain 150,000 or so clones, approximately 88% of them singletons. The data belong to a study of blood T cell repertoires in COVID-19. For the study at large: The origin of the acute and convalescent COVID-19 samples was the United States, Italy and Spain. PBMCs, B-cell-depleted T cells, or T cells provided the cDNA or gDNA that made up the material.

Germline CDR1 reads SGDLS; CDR2 reads YYNGEE. Trimming stripped 4 bases from V and 4 bases from J, with 10 bases between. The CDR3 is made up of 13 amino acids. The TCR was taken from a woman in her forties or fifties with acute or convalescent COVID-19. The material sequenced was peripheral blood. The chain couples TRBV9 to TRBJ2-3; D is uncertain. The CDR3: CASSPRRSDTQYF. DNA of the CDR3: TGTGCCAGCAGCCCACGTCGGTCAGATACGCAGTATTTT.